This TCR beta chain was profiled in a study of T cell responses to AZD1222 COVID-19 vaccine. TCRdb's table, derived via immunoSEQ multiplex PCR, lists solely in-frame clones and lacks some. The data contain 55,000 to 75,000 clones, about 80% of them singletons. The specimen comprised peripheral blood, sampled on day 0 of AZD1222 vaccination. This receptor was taken from an adult in good health.

The CDR3 is CAFSQGDRGSYEQYF. CDR3 nucleotides: TGTGCCTTTTCACAGGGGGACAGGGGTTCCTACGAGCAGTACTTC. J is TRBJ2-7 and V is TRBV2, with 10 bases lining up with TRBD1. J was trimmed by 1 base and V by 11 bases; bases with no gene match: 11. Germline values: CDR1 SNHLY, CDR2 FYNNEI. The CDR3 is made up of 15 amino acids.